These 20 T cell receptor beta chains share one sample of origin, sequenced in a study of neurological immune-mediated disorders. MiXCR, applied by TCRdb to the 5' RACE reads, yields one record per CDR3 protein. Of approximately 45,000 distinct CDR3 sequences in the sample, roughly 14% were seen once. Specified time point: longitudinal time-point 3. The sample comprised PBMCs. The receptors shown here come from a young man in good health.

Ten or more counts support this clonotype. The rearrangement joins TRBV5-1 to TRBJ1-1, with no clear D. Deletions cut 1 base from V and 5 bases from J, with 6 bases between. CDR3 length: 12 residues. In germline, CDR1 is SGHRS, CDR2 YFSETQ. In nucleotides, the CDR3 is TGCGCCAGCAGCTTGTCGGGGACTGAAGCTTTCTTT. It specifies CASSLSGTEAFF.

This clonotype was observed at least ten times. The chain couples TRBV7-9 to TRBJ2-7; D could derive from TRBD1 or TRBD2 (6 bases each). Trimming removed 1 base at V and 0 bases at J, with 13 bases between. This CDR3 region has 16 residues. In germline, CDR1 is SEHNR, CDR2 FQNEAQ (reference sequence). The CDR3 DNA is TGTGCCAGCAGCTTAGGGGGGCGGGGAGCCTCCTACGAGCAGTACTTC. This sequence encodes CASSLGGRGASYEQYF.

This clonotype appeared many times. This chain connects TRBV20-1 to TRBJ1-2; no firm D call. The CDR3 runs 16 residues. Germline lookup yields CDR1 DFQATT and CDR2 SNEGSKA (reference sequence). V was clipped by 0 bases and J by 4 bases, with 18 bases between them. The CDR3 DNA is TGCAGTGCTAGAGATCCGGTAAAGAACATCGGCTATGGCTACACCTTC. Residues: CSARDPVKNIGYGYTF.

This clonotype has at least ten counts. The rearrangement links TRBV5-1 to TRBJ1-6; TRBD1 might be the D (5 bases). V gave up 5 bases and J gave up 10 bases, with 22 bases separating them. Per the germline V gene, CDR1 is SGHRS and CDR2 is YFSETQ. The CDR3 consists of 16 residues. CDR3 DNA: TGCGCCAGCAGTTCCGACGGGGCCTTCGGAGGGTCACCCCTCCACTTT. The encoded protein is CASSSDGAFGGSPLHF. Full variable domain (remainder filled in from reference TRBV5-1 and TRBJ1-6): KAGVTQTPRYLIKTRGQQVTLSCSPISGHRSVSWYQQTPGQGLQFLFEYFSETQRNKGNFPGRFSGRQFSNSRSEMNVSTLELGDSALYLCASSSDGAFGGSPLHFGNGTRLTVT.

This clonotype has only a few counts. This rearrangement joins TRBV12-3 or TRBV12-4 to TRBJ2-5; TRBD2 matches at 7 bases. V was pared by 5 bases and J by 4 bases, with 13 bases of the junction left unmatched. The CDR3 contains 16 residues. The CDR3 coding sequence is TGTGCCAGCAGTCTCCTCCGGGGAGGGTCAGGAGAGACCCAGTACTTC. Translating it yields CASSLLRGGSGETQYF.

This clonotype was counted at least ten times. The V call is TRBV5-1, the J call TRBJ1-4; 12 bases line up with TRBD1. There are 16 residues in the CDR3. J gave up 2 bases and V 5 bases, and 4 bases lay outside the gene matches. Germline CDR1 SGHRS, CDR2 YFSETQ. Written as DNA, the CDR3 is TGCGCCAGCAGGCCCGGGACAGGGGGCACTAATGAAAAACTGTTTTTT. Translating it yields CASRPGTGGTNEKLFF. Complete variable domain (other parts from reference TRBV5-1 and TRBJ1-4): KAGVTQTPRYLIKTRGQQVTLSCSPISGHRSVSWYQQTPGQGLQFLFEYFSETQRNKGNFPGRFSGRQFSNSRSEMNVSTLELGDSALYLCASRPGTGGTNEKLFFGSGTQLSVL.

This clonotype was seen many times. The rearrangement uses TRBV20-1 and TRBJ2-7, with D unresolved. With 0 bases removed from V and 0 bases from J, the gap between germline ends came to 9 bases. The CDR3 consists of 14 residues. Germline V gene sequence: CDR1 DFQATT, CDR2 SNEGSKA (reference sequence). CDR3 nucleotide sequence: TGCAGTGCTAGAGATCCGGTAAGCTCCTACGAGCAGTACTTC. As protein: CSARDPVSSYEQYF.

There are many counts of this clonotype. The chain employs TRBV14 and TRBJ2-7, with D perhaps TRBD1 or TRBD2 (5 bases each). This CDR3 is 15 amino acids long. V dropped 4 bases and J dropped 2 bases, with 15 bases sitting between them. Germline loops: CDR1 SGHDN, CDR2 FVKESK. The CDR3 nucleotides are TGTGCCAGCAGCCCCGGGACCCCCCCGCCCTACGAGCAGTACTTC. It is translated as CASSPGTPPPYEQYF. The full variable domain, completed using reference TRBV14 and TRBJ2-7, is EAGVTQFPSHSVIEKGQTVTLRCDPISGHDNLYWYRRVMGKEIKFLLHFVKESKQDESGMPNNRFLAERTGGTYSTLKVQPAELEDSGVYFCASSPGTPPPYEQYFGPGTRLTVT.

Many counts were recorded for this clonotype. The J gene is TRBJ2-7, the V gene TRBV6-1; D is uncertain. V was cut by 3 bases and J by 3 bases, with 3 bases left in between. The CDR3 covers 11 residues. The germline V gene has CDR1 MNHNS and CDR2 SASEGT. CDR3 amino acids: CASSENYEQYF. CDR3 DNA: TGTGCCAGCAGTGAGAACTACGAGCAGTACTTC.

This clonotype was counted ten times or more. The chain employs TRBV6-6 and TRBJ2-4; 8 bases map to TRBD1. V lost 7 bases, J lost 10 bases, and 12 bases stayed unmatched. Germline CDR1 and CDR2: MNHNY and SVGAGI (reference sequence). The CDR3 has 14 residues. The CDR3 loop reads CASTPGQDLRIQYF. CDR3 DNA sequence: TGTGCCAGCACCCCGGGACAGGACCTGCGGATTCAGTACTTC.

This clonotype occurred many times. The chain uses TRBV9 and TRBJ2-1; 10 bases line up with TRBD1. Germline CDR1 is SGDLS and CDR2 is YYNGEE. CDR3 size: 15 residues. J lost 2 bases, V lost 3 bases, and 2 bases had no gene match. CDR3 sequence: CASSAGQGTYNEQFF. In DNA, the CDR3 is TGTGCCAGCAGCGCGGGACAGGGGACCTACAATGAGCAGTTCTTC.

At least ten counts were recorded for this clonotype. The chain couples TRBV12-3 or TRBV12-4 to TRBJ1-1; unclear D gene. V lost 5 bases and J lost 0, with 13 bases in between. The CDR3 runs to 15 residues. The CDR3 sequence is CASSGRGSLNTEAFF. Here the CDR3 DNA reads TGTGCCAGCAGTGGGCGCGGAAGTCTGAACACTGAAGCTTTCTTT.

This clonotype was observed many times. This chain joins TRBV7-8 and TRBJ2-7, with 10 bases identical to TRBD2. The CDR3 extends over 15 amino acids. In germline, CDR1 is SGHVS, CDR2 FQNEAQ. Unmatched junction bases numbered 11, after V lost 10 bases and J lost 2 bases. DNA for the CDR3: TGTGCCACCTCAGGTCGGACTAGCGGAACCTACGAGCAGTACTTC. It specifies CATSGRTSGTYEQYF. Looking up the rest from reference TRBV7-8 and TRBJ2-7 gives the full variable domain: GAGVSQSPRYKVAKRGQDVALRCDPISGHVSLFWYQQALGQGPEFLTYFQNEAQLDKSGLPSDRFFAERPEGSVSTLKIQRTQQEDSAVYLCATSGRTSGTYEQYFGPGTRLTVT.

Regarding this clonotype: This may be a read error, as it is one base from a much larger clone. The rearrangement joins TRBV7-9 to TRBJ1-2; perhaps TRBD1 as D (5 bases). The length of the CDR3 is 17 residues. V gave up 7 bases and J gave up 8 bases, with 29 bases separating them. The germline CDR1 and CDR2 sequences are SEHNR and FQNEAQ (reference sequence). CDR3 in amino acids: CASTWTFGLTMVGGYTF. CDR3 nucleotides: TGTGCCAGCACCTGGACATTCGGACTAACTATGGTGGGCGGCTACACCTTC.

The V gene is TRBV20-1, the J gene TRBJ1-5; D remains unclear. This CDR3 is built from 13 residues. Germline CDR1 reads DFQATT; CDR2 reads SNEGSKA (reference sequence). Between the trimmed V and J ends, which lost 1 base and 4 bases, there was a span of 8 bases. CDR3 amino acids: CSARGTANQPQHF. CDR3 DNA sequence: TGCAGTGCTAGAGGGACGGCGAATCAGCCCCAGCATTTT.

In this sample, this clonotype turned up a few times. The J gene is TRBJ2-5, the V gene TRBV28; D is unclear. In germline, CDR1 is MDHEN, CDR2 SYDVKM. Trimming took off 4 bases at V and 7 bases at J, with 13 bases between the two ends. The CDR3 is 13 residues long. The CDR3 spells CASSSRLNGTQYF. The CDR3 DNA is TGTGCCAGCAGTTCTCGCCTGAATGGGACCCAGTACTTC.

This clonotype was recorded at least ten times. The gene calls are TRBV20-1 and TRBJ2-1; D is possibly TRBD2 (5 bases). Germline V CDR1 and CDR2: DFQATT, SNEGSKA (reference sequence). The CDR3 extends over 13 amino acids. DNA for the CDR3: TGCAGCCCGGAGCGAGGAGGTTACAATGAGCAGTTCTTC. It is translated as CSPERGGYNEQFF.

There are many counts of this clonotype. The genes are TRBV20-1 and TRBJ1-2; D remains unclear. Between the trimmed V and J ends, which lost 1 base and 4 bases, there was a span of 10 bases. Per the germline V gene, CDR1 is DFQATT and CDR2 is SNEGSKA (reference sequence). The CDR3 has 13 residues. CDR3 nucleotide sequence: TGCAGTGCTAGAGGCGGAGGGAGCTATGGCTACACCTTC. Residues: CSARGGGSYGYTF.

This clonotype was counted many times. The gene calls are TRBV7-3 and TRBJ2-1, with 14 bases identical to TRBD2. Germline V gene data show CDR1 as SGHTA and CDR2 as FQGTGA. The CDR3 covers 16 residues. The trim removed 5 bases at V and 7 bases at J, leaving 7 bases unmatched. CDR3 DNA: TGTGCCAGCAGCGGGACTAGCGGGAGCGGGAGGAATGAGCAGTTCTTC. Translation gives CASSGTSGSGRNEQFF. Full variable domain (remainder filled in from reference TRBV7-3 and TRBJ2-1): GAGVSQTPSNKVTEKGKYVELRCDPISGHTALYWYRQSLGQGPEFLIYFQGTGAADDSGLPNDRFFAVRPEGSVSTLKIQRTERGDSAVYLCASSGTSGSGRNEQFFGPGTRLTVL.

This chain uses TRBV18 with TRBJ1-1, with D unclear. There are 14 residues in the CDR3. Trimming stripped 6 bases from V and 3 bases from J, with 14 bases between. Germline V gene sequence: CDR1 KGHSH, CDR2 LQKENI. The CDR3 sequence: CASSLEKSHTEAFF. The CDR3 DNA reads as TGTGCCAGCTCGCTTGAAAAAAGCCACACTGAAGCTTTCTTT.